Each of the 18 T cell receptor beta chains below was sequenced from the same sample in a study of CD8 T cells in ankylosing spondylitis. TCRdb reprocessed the 5' RACE reads with MiXCR, giving one entry per CDR3 protein. The data contain some 63,000 distinct CDR3 sequences, roughly 6.1% of them singletons. The source material was synovial fluid, either unsorted or a sorted T cell fraction (not recorded which). The receptor source for this set is a male donor with ankylosing spondylitis.

In this sample, this clonotype turned up a few times. The chain has TRBV5-1 and TRBJ1-1; D may be TRBD1 (6 bases). The CDR3 loop spans 14 amino acids. V was cut by 1 base and J by 9 bases, with 16 bases left in between. Germline values: CDR1 SGHRS, CDR2 YFSETQ. This chain's CDR3 is CASSLKQGTGKAFF. The CDR3 DNA follows: TGCGCCAGCAGCTTGAAACAGGGTACGGGTAAAGCTTTCTTT.

This clonotype was seen a handful of times. The chain employs TRBV18 and TRBJ1-5; the D is unclear. Trimming shortened V by 3 bases and J by 2 bases, and 11 bases separated the two germline ends. Germline lookup yields CDR1 KGHSH and CDR2 LQKENI. The CDR3 length is 15 residues. CDR3 bases: TGTGCCAGCTCACCCATGGGCTTTGGCAATCAGCCCCAGCATTTT. It codes for CASSPMGFGNQPQHF.

This clonotype was seen many times. The chain recombines TRBV12-3 or TRBV12-4 with TRBJ2-1; 9 nucleotides agree with TRBD1. V lost 5 bases, J lost 4 bases, and 9 bases stayed unmatched. This CDR3 has 16 residues. CDR3 nucleotides: TGTGCCAGCAGTCCAACCGGGACAGGGAAGTACAATGAGCAGTTCTTC. It yields the protein CASSPTGTGKYNEQFF.

This clonotype was recorded a few times. This chain links TRBV7-2 with TRBJ1-4; D may be TRBD1 (5 bases). The CDR3 spans 15 residues. The V gene lost 2 bases and the J gene lost 3 bases, with 10 bases spanning the gap. Germline assignment: CDR1 SGHTA and CDR2 FQGNSA. The CDR3 nucleotides are TGTGCCAGCAGCTTACTTTGGGGGGCTAATGAAAAACTGTTTTTT. Its translation is CASSLLWGANEKLFF.

Ten or more counts support this clonotype. The rearrangement joins TRBV7-3 to TRBJ1-3; TRBD1 matches 7 bases. This CDR3 has 14 residues. V shed 5 bases, J shed 0 bases, and the junction held 1 base outside the gene matches. Germline lookup yields CDR1 SGHTA and CDR2 FQGTGA. This CDR3 reads CASSRTGSGNTIYF. The CDR3 coding sequence is TGTGCCAGCAGCCGGACAGGCTCTGGAAACACCATATATTTT.

This clonotype was seen repeatedly, ten times or more. The chain recombines TRBV24-1 with TRBJ2-2, with TRBD1 matching 8 bases. Germline V gives CDR1 KGHDR, CDR2 SFDVKD. Unmatched junction bases numbered 7, after V lost 4 bases and J lost 7 bases. The CDR3 runs 15 residues. CDR3 region: CATSDQGAKIGELFF. The CDR3 nucleotides read TGTGCCACCAGTGACCAGGGGGCAAAGATCGGGGAGCTGTTTTTT.

In its sample, this clonotype was seen many times. CDR3 nucleotide sequence: TGCAGTGCTGGCAGGGGACAGGCGAACTATGGCTACACCTTC. It specifies CSAGRGQANYGYTF. V and J are TRBV20-1 and TRBJ1-2; 8 bases fit TRBD1. The germline V gene encodes CDR1 DFQATT and CDR2 SNEGSKA (reference sequence). J was trimmed by 2 bases and V by 5 bases; bases with no gene match: 7. This CDR3 is built from 14 residues.

This clonotype was counted many times. The chain is built from TRBV7-9 and TRBJ1-1; a weak D match, TRBD1 (5 bases). This CDR3 has 12 amino acids. Germline CDR1 is SEHNR and CDR2 is FQNEAQ (reference sequence). V was shortened by 5 bases and J by 7 bases, with 11 bases between the two germline ends. Here the CDR3 reads CASSRMGVEAFF. The CDR3 nucleotides read TGTGCCAGCAGCCGGATGGGGGTTGAAGCTTTCTTT.

This clonotype was seen ten or more times. The V gene is TRBV18, the J gene TRBJ2-7; the D gene is possibly TRBD1 (5 bases). From germline, CDR1 is KGHSH and CDR2 LQKENI. The CDR3 totals 14 residues. Trimming stripped 4 bases from V and 2 bases from J, with 12 bases between. The CDR3 sequence: CASSRGAQTYEQYF. The CDR3 DNA is TGTGCCAGCTCACGGGGCGCTCAAACCTACGAGCAGTACTTC.

The chain uses TRBV2 and TRBJ1-6, with D perhaps matching TRBD1 (5 bases). V lost 2 bases and J 4 bases, leaving 9 bases between the germline ends. Germline lookup yields CDR1 SNHLY and CDR2 FYNNEI. The CDR3 spans 15 residues. CDR3 DNA sequence: TGTGCCAGCAGTGAACAGGGTCGGTATAATTCACCCCTCCACTTT. Its translation is CASSEQGRYNSPLHF. Full variable domain (rest looked up from reference TRBV2 and TRBJ1-6): EPEVTQTPSHQVTQMGQEVILRCVPISNHLYFYWYRQILGQKVEFLVSFYNNEISEKSEIFDDQFSVERPDGSNFTLKIRSTKLEDSAMYFCASSEQGRYNSPLHFGNGTRLTVT.

This clonotype was seen only a few times. The chain has TRBV5-6 and TRBJ2-2, with 8 bases fitting TRBD1. The V gene's germline CDR1 is SGHDT and CDR2 YYEEEE. V was clipped by 4 bases and J by 4 bases; unmatched bases: 6. This CDR3 is built from 15 residues. The DNA of the CDR3 is TGTGCCAGCAGCCGGCAGGGGGCGTCCACCGGGGAGCTGTTTTTT. Protein product: CASSRQGASTGELFF.

Judged by abundance, this clonotype is medium-sized (0.01 to 0.1%). This chain links TRBV18 with TRBJ2-1; D is perhaps TRBD2 (6 bases). Deletions cut 5 bases from V and 7 bases from J, with 21 bases between. The germline V gene has CDR1 KGHSH and CDR2 LQKENI. The CDR3 sequence is 16 residues long. The CDR3 DNA follows: TGTGCCAGCTCAGCGCCGGGACTCTCAATGGGGAATGAGCAGTTCTTC. This gives the protein CASSAPGLSMGNEQFF.

This clonotype showed up many times. The chain is built from TRBV9 and TRBJ2-1; D is ambiguous. This CDR3 has 14 amino acids. Trimming took off 1 base at V and 4 bases at J, with 9 bases between the two ends. From germline, CDR1 is SGDLS and CDR2 YYNGEE. The CDR3 DNA reads TGTGCCAGCAGCGTAACTGGGTCTTACAATGAGCAGTTCTTC. It translates to CASSVTGSYNEQFF.

The chain has TRBV2 and TRBJ2-4; 9 nucleotides align to TRBD2. The CDR3 extends over 14 amino acids. CDR1 and CDR2 from the germline V gene are SNHLY and FYNNEI. V gave up 6 bases and J gave up 11 bases; unmatched junction bases: 11. The CDR3, as DNA: TGTGCCAGCAGCGTCAGGAGTAGCGGGAGTTTTCAGTACTTC. Amino acids: CASSVRSSGSFQYF.

This clonotype was recorded many times. V is TRBV5-1 and J is TRBJ2-3, with TRBD2 as a possible D gene (6 bases). Trimming took 2 bases from V and 2 from J, leaving 9 bases between them. The germline CDR1 and CDR2 sequences are SGHRS and YFSETQ. The CDR3 totals 14 residues. CDR3 DNA sequence: TGCGCCAGCAGCTTAGGGCGGGACACAGATACGCAGTATTTT. It encodes CASSLGRDTDTQYF.

This clonotype was found a few times. The chain joins TRBV19 to TRBJ2-2; D is undetermined. Between the trimmed V and J ends, which lost 6 bases and 2 bases, there was a span of 10 bases. The germline V gene encodes CDR1 LNHDA and CDR2 SQIVND (reference sequence). The CDR3 is 14 residues long. The CDR3 coding sequence is TGTGCCAGTAGGTGGCAGTTCAACACCGGGGAGCTGTTTTTT. Amino acid sequence: CASRWQFNTGELFF.

In its sample, this clonotype was seen many times. V gene TRBV5-1 combines with J gene TRBJ1-4; D ambiguous. The CDR3 contains 15 residues. Germline V gene data show CDR1 as SGHRS and CDR2 as YFSETQ. V gave up 0 bases and J gave up 0 bases, with 6 bases separating them. CDR3 region: CASSLARATNEKLFF. The CDR3 region has the DNA TGCGCCAGCAGCTTGGCAAGAGCAACTAATGAAAAACTGTTTTTT.

This clonotype was counted a few times. The V gene is TRBV6-4, the J gene TRBJ1-2; no definite D call. Germline V lookup: CDR1 MRHNA, CDR2 SNTAGT. The CDR3 has 11 residues. With 1 base removed from V and 3 bases from J, the gap between germline ends came to 0 bases. CDR3: CASSDYYGYTF. The CDR3 coding sequence is TGTGCCAGCAGTGACTACTATGGCTACACCTTC.